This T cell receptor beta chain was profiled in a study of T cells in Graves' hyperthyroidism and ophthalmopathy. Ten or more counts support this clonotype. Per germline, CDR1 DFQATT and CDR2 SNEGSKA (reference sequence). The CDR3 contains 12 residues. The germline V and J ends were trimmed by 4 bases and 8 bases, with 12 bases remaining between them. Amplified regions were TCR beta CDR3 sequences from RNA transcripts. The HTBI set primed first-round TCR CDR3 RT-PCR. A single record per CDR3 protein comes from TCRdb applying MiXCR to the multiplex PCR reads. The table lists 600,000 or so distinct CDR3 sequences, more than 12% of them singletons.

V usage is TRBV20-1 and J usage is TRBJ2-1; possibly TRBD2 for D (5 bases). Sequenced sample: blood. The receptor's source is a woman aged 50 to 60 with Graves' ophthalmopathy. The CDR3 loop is CSANGIGDEQFF. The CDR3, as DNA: TGCAGTGCTAACGGGATAGGTGATGAGCAGTTCTTC.